Below, one TCR beta chain is given with its context. Its recognized antigen is unknown. No qualities accompany the bases; no much larger clone lies one base away. The intended sense of this specimen's treatment or condition label: live attenuated yellow fever vaccine strain. PBMCs were isolated from peripheral blood using a standard Ficoll-Paque protocol. CD4 and CD8 T-cell fractions were isolated with Dynabeads CD4 and CD8 positive selection kits. TriZol was used to extract RNA from bulk PBMCs, CD4 and CD8 fractions, and dextramer-positive and dextramer-negative fractions. CDR1 SEHNR and CDR2 FQNEAQ are derived from the germline V gene (reference sequence). V is cut by 7 bases and J by 9 bases, and the space between the germline ends is 16 bases. The CDR3 has 13 amino acids, counting the end cysteine and phenylalanine. The DNA shown is the 39-base CDR3, in frame from base 1. The data derive from a study of T cells after yellow fever vaccination (dated by TCRdb to about 2019). Some background on the complete study: The SMART-Seq v4 Ultra Low Input RNA kit was used to prepare libraries from fractions with low cell numbers. Bulk TCR alpha and beta repertoires were sequenced longitudinally to track T-cell clones before and after primary and booster YFV17D yellow fever vaccination. The cohort comprised two healthy male donors, one aged 18 to 29 and one aged 30 to 40 years. Blood was drawn at multiple timepoints before and after primary and secondary immunization, with bulk PBMC replicates and cell subsets isolated.

This sample was sequenced with an Illumina NovaSeq 6000. TCR cDNA was synthesized by 5'RACE template switching, which introduced a universal primer site and unique molecular identifiers. Priming for cDNA synthesis came from both the TCR alpha and TCR beta constant segments. Library amplification involved two PCR steps, and the second step added sample barcodes and sequencing adapters. Sequencing of libraries was performed on Illumina HiSeq 2500 (2x100 bp) or NovaSeq (2x150 bp). From the authors' description of their analysis: Demultiplexing of reads and collapsing into UMI consensus sequences were performed with MIGEC, and V(D)J alignment was carried out with MiXCR. Vaccine-responding clonotypes were identified with edgeR using replicate PBMC samples, with FDR below 0.01 and a log2 fold change above 5 up to day 15 being required. Each bulk clonotype was labeled CD4 or CD8 based on which sequenced repertoire, CD4 or CD8, contained the clonotype at higher abundance. TCRdb ran its own pipeline on the public reads, namely fastp trimming at Q25 and MiXCR clone calling, and kept in-frame beta chains. Records with the same CDR3 protein are collapsed into one entry carrying the most frequent genes and DNA. The V and J calls were not made by the authors but by TCRdb's processing. This sample holds 120,000 or so distinct CDR3 sequences; roughly 15% were observed only once. The ten largest account for about 40% of the sample.

General study outcomes and caveats: FACS-sorted repertoires could contain abundant contaminating clonotypes from the bulk population, so computational filtering was required. Compared with the primary T-cell response, the secondary T-cell response was weaker but faster, peaking on day 5 rather than day 15. Only two donors were included in the study, so the extent to which the findings can be generalized is limited. A small share of clonotypes occurred in both CD4 and CD8 compartments, likely arising from convergent recombination. After the booster, most of the clones that had expanded following primary vaccination were detected again (roughly 97% of CD4 and around 88% of CD8), which suggests that memory was broadly maintained.

The specimen comprised CD8+ T cells sorted from PBMCs, sampled 5 days after the yellow fever booster vaccination. This sequence was found in a man aged 18-30 years who received the YFV17D yellow fever vaccine. The V and J genes are TRBV7-9 and TRBJ2-1, and possibly TRBD1, on 6 matching bases. The CDR3 reads CASNYRVGAEQFF. The DNA reads as follows: TGTGCCAGCAACTACAGGGTTGGGGCTGAGCAGTTCTTC.